The rows below give T cell receptor beta chains drawn from one sample of a study of cytomegalovirus exposure and HLA in healthy donors. Clones were sequenced by immunoSEQ multiplex PCR, and TCRdb holds only the in-frame ones, with some missing. The sample consists of a few hundred thousand clones, under 80% of them appearing once. The material sequenced was PBMCs. These receptors originate from a female donor in good health and CMV-seronegative. Each CDR3 is given with its conserved first and last residue. Each record gives: clone size, D gene, J gene, V gene, CDR3 DNA, CDR3 protein. D genes are given only for firm matches. Clone size is stated in some rows and not others, as once, few, many or a class when expanded.

-,-,TRBJ2-3,TRBV7-2,TGTGCCAGCAGCGGACGGACACCGGGCACAGATACGCAGTATTTT,CASSGRTPGTDTQYF
-,TRBD2,TRBJ2-1,TRBV28,TGTGCCAGCAGTTCCGGGACTAGCGGGAGCGATGAGCAGTTCTTC,CASSSGTSGSDEQFF
-,-,TRBJ2-1,TRBV6-5,TGTGCCAGCAGTACCCCGGGGGGCCATGAGCAGTTCTTC,CASSTPGGHEQFF
-,-,TRBJ1-4,TRBV5-5,TGTGCCAGCAGCGTGGACCCCTCCAGGTTGGGAGTGTTTTTT,CASSVDPSRLGVFF
-,TRBD1,TRBJ2-7,TRBV14,TGTGCCAGCAGCCAGGAAGACAGGGGGCTTTCCTACGAGCAGTACTTC,CASSQEDRGLSYEQYF
few,-,TRBJ2-5,TRBV5-6,TGTGCCAGCAGCTCCACACAGGCAGAAGAGACCCAGTACTTC,CASSSTQAEETQYF
-,-,TRBJ2-7,TRBV28,TGTGCCAGCACTACCTACAGGGGACTCCGCCGGAAAGTAGCCTACGAGCAGTACTTC,CASTTYRGLRRKVAYEQYF
once,TRBD1,TRBJ2-5,TRBV28,TGTGCCAGCAGTTTAGATACAGGGGAAGAGACCCAGTACTTC,CASSLDTGEETQYF
-,TRBD1,TRBJ2-7,TRBV7-2,TGTGCCAGCAGCTTAATCTATGGGGACAGGGGATCCTACGAGCAGTACTTC,CASSLIYGDRGSYEQYF
few,-,TRBJ1-1,TRBV27,TGTGCCAGCAGTTTACGGGGGAACACTGAAGCTTTCTTT,CASSLRGNTEAFF
-,-,TRBJ2-7,TRBV21-1,TGTGCCAGCACCTCGAGAAAGAGAAGGGACAGGACCAATGGTGGCTCCTACGAGCAGTACTTC,CASTSRKRRDRTNGGSYEQYF
-,-,TRBJ2-7,TRBV27,TGTGCCAGCAGTTTATCGAGTACGGGTACTTTCACCTACGAGCAGTACTTC,CASSLSSTGTFTYEQYF
-,-,TRBJ1-1,TRBV18,TGTGCCAGCTCCCTAGCACCCCACACTGAAGCTTTCTTT,CASSLAPHTEAFF
-,-,TRBJ2-1,TRBV6-5,TGTGCCAGCAGTTACCCTCCCGGGCAGTTCTTC,CASSYPPGQFF
-,TRBD2,TRBJ2-5,TRBV5-4,TGTGCCAGCAGCGAGGGACTAGCGGGAGGGGACGGGACCCAGTACTTC,CASSEGLAGGDGTQYF
-,-,TRBJ1-2,TRBV7-2,TGTGCCAGCAGCTTAGGACAGGTTGGCGGCTACACCTTC,CASSLGQVGGYTF
-,-,TRBJ1-5,TRBV6-6,TGTGCCAGCAGTACCAGTGCGGGAGCTCAGCCCCAGCATTTT,CASSTSAGAQPQHF
few,-,TRBJ2-1,TRBV11-3,TGTGCCAGCAGCCGGAGGGCCCCTTACCCGGGTGAGCAGTTCTTC,CASSRRAPYPGEQFF
-,-,TRBJ2-5,TRBV7-9,TGTGCCAGCAGCCATCCTAGCCCAGAGACCCAGTACTTC,CASSHPSPETQYF
-,TRBD1,TRBJ2-6,TRBV2,TGTGCCAGCACGATACAGGGGTCAGGGGGGGCCAACGTCCTGACTTTC,CASTIQGSGGANVLTF
-,-,TRBJ1-1,TRBV5-3,TGTGCCAGAAGCTCCGATAGGAGTACTGAAGCTTTCTTT,CARSSDRSTEAFF
few,TRBD1,TRBJ1-5,TRBV2,TGTGCCAGCAGTGAACCCCCGACAGGGTTAGGTAATCAGCCCCAGCATTTT,CASSEPPTGLGNQPQHF
-,TRBD2,TRBJ2-1,TRBV27,TGTGCCAGCAGTCCGCGCTGGACTAGCGGGAGGGGCAATGAGCAGTTCTTC,CASSPRWTSGRGNEQFF
-,-,TRBJ2-7,TRBV7-8,TGTGCCAGCAGCACGACAGGCAAGGTCTCCTACGAGCAGTACTTC,CASSTTGKVSYEQYF
-,-,TRBJ2-2,TRBV2,TGTGCCAGCAGTGAAGGCGGGATTAGCACCGGGGAGCTGTTTTTT,CASSEGGISTGELFF
-,-,TRBJ1-4,TRBV6-5,TGTGCCAGCAGTTACTCCGGTGTACAGGGACACCGAAAACTGTTTTTT,CASSYSGVQGHRKLFF
-,-,TRBJ2-6,TRBV5-4,TGTGCCAGCAGCTTGGCTAGCGTCCAATCTGGGGCCAACGTCCTGACTTTC,CASSLASVQSGANVLTF
-,-,TRBJ2-7,TRBV6-1,TGTGCCAGCGGAGCGCTCTACGAGCAGTACTTC,CASGALYEQYF
-,-,TRBJ1-1,TRBV19,TGTGCCAGTAGTATCTCACAGGGAGCGGCCACTGAAGCTTTCTTT,CASSISQGAATEAFF